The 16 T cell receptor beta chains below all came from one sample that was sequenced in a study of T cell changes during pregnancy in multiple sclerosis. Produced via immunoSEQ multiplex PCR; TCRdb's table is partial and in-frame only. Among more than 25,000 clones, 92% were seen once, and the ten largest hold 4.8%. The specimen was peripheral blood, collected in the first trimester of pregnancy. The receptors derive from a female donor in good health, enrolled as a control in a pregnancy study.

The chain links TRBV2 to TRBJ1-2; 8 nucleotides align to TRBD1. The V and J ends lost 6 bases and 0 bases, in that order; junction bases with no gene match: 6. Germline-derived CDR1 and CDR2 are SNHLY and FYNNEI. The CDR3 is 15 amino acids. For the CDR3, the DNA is TGTGCCAGCAGCGGACAGGGTTCACCTAACTATGGCTACACCTTC. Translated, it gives CASSGQGSPNYGYTF.

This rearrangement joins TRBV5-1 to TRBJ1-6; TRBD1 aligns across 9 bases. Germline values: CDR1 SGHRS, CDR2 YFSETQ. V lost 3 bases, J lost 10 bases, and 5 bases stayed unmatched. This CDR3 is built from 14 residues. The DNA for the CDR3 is TGCGCCAGCAGCTCGGGGACAGGGTTGTCACCCCTCCACTTT. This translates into CASSSGTGLSPLHF.

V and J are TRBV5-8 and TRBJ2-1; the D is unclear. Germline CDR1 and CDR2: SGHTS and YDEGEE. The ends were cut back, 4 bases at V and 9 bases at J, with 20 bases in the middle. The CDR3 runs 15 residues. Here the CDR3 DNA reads TGTGCCAGCAGCCCATCCAACTTAGATTTTGGTGAGCAGTTCTTC. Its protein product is CASSPSNLDFGEQFF.

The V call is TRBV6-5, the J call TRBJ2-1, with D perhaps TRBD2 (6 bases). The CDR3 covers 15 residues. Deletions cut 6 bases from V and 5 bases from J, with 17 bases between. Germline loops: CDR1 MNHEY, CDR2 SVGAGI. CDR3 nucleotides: TGTGCCAGCAGCCGATCCGGGGGATACCACAATGAGCAGTTCTTC. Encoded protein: CASSRSGGYHNEQFF.

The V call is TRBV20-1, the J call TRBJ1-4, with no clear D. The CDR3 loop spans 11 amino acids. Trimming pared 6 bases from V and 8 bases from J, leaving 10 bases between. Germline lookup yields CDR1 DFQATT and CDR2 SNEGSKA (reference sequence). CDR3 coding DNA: TGCAGTGCGTTCACAAACGAAAAACTGTTTTTT. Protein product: CSAFTNEKLFF.

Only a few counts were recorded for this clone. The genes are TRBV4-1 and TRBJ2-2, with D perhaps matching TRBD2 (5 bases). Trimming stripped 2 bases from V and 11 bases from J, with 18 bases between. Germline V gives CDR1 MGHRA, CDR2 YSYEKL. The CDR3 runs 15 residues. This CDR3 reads CASSQRSRTEKELFF. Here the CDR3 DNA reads TGCGCCAGCAGCCAAAGATCAAGGACTGAGAAAGAGCTGTTTTTT.

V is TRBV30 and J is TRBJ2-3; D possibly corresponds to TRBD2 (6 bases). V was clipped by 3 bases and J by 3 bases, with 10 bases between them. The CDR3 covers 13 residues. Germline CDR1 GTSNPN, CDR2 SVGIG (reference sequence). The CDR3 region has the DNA TGTGCCTGGAGAGGAGGAGGGACAGATACGCAGTATTTT. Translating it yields CAWRGGGTDTQYF.

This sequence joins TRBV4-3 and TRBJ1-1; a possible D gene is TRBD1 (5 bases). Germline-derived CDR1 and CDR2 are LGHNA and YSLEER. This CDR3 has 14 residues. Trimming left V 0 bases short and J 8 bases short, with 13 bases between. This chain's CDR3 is CASSQDNSGDEAFF. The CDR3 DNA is TGCGCCAGCAGCCAAGATAACAGCGGGGACGAAGCTTTCTTT.

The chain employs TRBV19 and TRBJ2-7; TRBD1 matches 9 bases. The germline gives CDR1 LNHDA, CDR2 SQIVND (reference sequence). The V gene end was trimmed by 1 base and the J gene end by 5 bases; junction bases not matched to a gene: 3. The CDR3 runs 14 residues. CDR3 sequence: CASSIGTGVDEQYF. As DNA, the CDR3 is TGTGCCAGTAGTATAGGGACAGGGGTAGACGAGCAGTACTTC.

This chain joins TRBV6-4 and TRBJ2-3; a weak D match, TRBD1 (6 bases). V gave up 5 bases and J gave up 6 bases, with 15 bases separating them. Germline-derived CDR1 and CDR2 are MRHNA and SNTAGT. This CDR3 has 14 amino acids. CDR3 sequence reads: CASSSGPQGDTQYF. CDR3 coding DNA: TGTGCCAGCAGTTCGGGTCCCCAGGGGGATACGCAGTATTTT.

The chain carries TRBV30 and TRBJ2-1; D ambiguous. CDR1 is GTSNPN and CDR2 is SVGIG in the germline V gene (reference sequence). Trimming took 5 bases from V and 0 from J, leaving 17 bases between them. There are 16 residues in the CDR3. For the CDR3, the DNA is TGTGCCTGGGTTCCCGGTGGCGGAGCCTCCTACAATGAGCAGTTCTTC. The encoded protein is CAWVPGGGASYNEQFF.

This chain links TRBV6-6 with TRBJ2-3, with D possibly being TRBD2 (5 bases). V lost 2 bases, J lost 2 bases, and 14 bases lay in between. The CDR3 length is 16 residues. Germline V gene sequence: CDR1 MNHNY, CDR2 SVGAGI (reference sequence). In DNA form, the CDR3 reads TGTGCCAGCAGTTACATGGGCCCGGGGTACACAGATACGCAGTATTTT. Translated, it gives CASSYMGPGYTDTQYF.

CDR3 in DNA: TGTGCCAGCAGTACCACTTACGAGCAGTACTTC. Its protein is CASSTTYEQYF. V gene TRBV28 combines with J gene TRBJ2-7; D call uncertain. This CDR3 region has 11 residues. Trimming took 5 bases from V and 4 from J, leaving 6 bases between them. Per germline, CDR1 MDHEN and CDR2 SYDVKM.

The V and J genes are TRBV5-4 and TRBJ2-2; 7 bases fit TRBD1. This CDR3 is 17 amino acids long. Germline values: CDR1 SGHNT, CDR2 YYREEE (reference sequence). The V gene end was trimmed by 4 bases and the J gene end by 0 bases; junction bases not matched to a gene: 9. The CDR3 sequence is CASSLIPTGTNTGELFF. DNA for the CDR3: TGTGCCAGCAGCCTTATTCCGACAGGGACGAACACCGGGGAGCTGTTTTTT.

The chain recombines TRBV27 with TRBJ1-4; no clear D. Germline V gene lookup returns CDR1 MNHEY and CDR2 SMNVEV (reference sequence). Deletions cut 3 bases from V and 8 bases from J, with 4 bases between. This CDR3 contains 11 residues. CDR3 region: CASSFQEKLFF. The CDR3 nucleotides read TGTGCCAGCAGTTTCCAAGAAAAACTGTTTTTT.

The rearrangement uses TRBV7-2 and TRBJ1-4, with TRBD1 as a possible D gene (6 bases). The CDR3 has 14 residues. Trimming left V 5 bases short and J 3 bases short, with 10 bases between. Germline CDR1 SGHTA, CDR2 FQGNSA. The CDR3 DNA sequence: TGTGCCAGCAGCCGCAGGGGAGCTAATGAAAAACTGTTTTTT. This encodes CASSRRGANEKLFF.